This entry is about one T cell receptor beta chain. What this receptor recognizes is not known. No qualities accompany the bases; no much larger clone lies one base away. TCRbeta CDR3 regions were amplified from genomic DNA using the immunoSEQ Assay, a bias-controlled multiplex PCR. Under the source paper's analysis protocol: The number of nucleated cells in each sample was estimated by amplification of reference gene primers within the assay. To quantify the absolute abundance of each unique TCRbeta CDR3 rearrangement, sequence reads were collapsed and filtered. For each sample, productive Simpson clonality was calculated as the square root of Simpson's diversity index over productive rearrangements. Here the immuneACCESS table is served through TCRdb, limited to in-frame sequences with V and J called. Missing clones are a known gap in these copies; in checked studies unresolved V genes cover under half, and the rest lacks a known reason. Clonal size and the V and J genes are those of that table, whereas D and trimming came from the DNA. The sample table shows around 200,000 clones, and 70% to 90% are seen once. In total, the top ten clones hold roughly 12% of the sample.

Another Seattle source contributed samples from volunteer blood donors who had recovered from COVID-19. Collaborating institutions collected whole blood in K2EDTA tubes following their own protocols. For TCRbeta analysis, collaborators shipped samples in one of three forms: frozen whole blood, isolated PBMCs, or DNA extracted from either of those sample types. The CDR3 covers 11 residues, taking in both the cysteine and the phenylalanine. This entry keeps only the CDR3 DNA: 33 bases, framed from base 1. The germline V gene yields MDHEN for CDR1 and SYDVKM for CDR2. V is pared back by 2 bases and J by 8 bases, with 6 bases lying between the germline termini. The data stem from a study of blood T cell repertoires in COVID-19 (TCRdb year 2020). Background on the whole study: The collaborator samples originated in the United States, Italy and Spain and spanned the acute and convalescent phases of COVID-19. The prospective study material was composed of cDNA or gDNA derived from T cells, B-cell-depleted T cells, or PBMCs. Deeply sampled blood TCRbeta repertoires from subjects exposed to, actively infected with, or recovered from COVID-19 were included in the dataset. The repertoires were released in a freely available public database meant as a resource for research on the immune response to SARS-CoV-2. Samples came from the ongoing ImmuneRACE study (first 160 participants) plus 1,254 subjects from 6 global collaborators. Nearly every sample came with metadata listing a de-identified subject ID, COVID-19 status, age in years and sex. Where available, HLA class I and class II types were taken from metadata supplied by the sample provider and were not determined by assay-based typing. Study-wide conclusions, independent of this receptor: How much clinical and demographic metadata was included differed by source and by participant, and the metadata was provided uncurated.

The rearrangement combines TRBV28 with TRBJ1-1; the D gene assignment is ambiguous. Sequencing was carried out using peripheral blood. The origin of this receptor is a woman between 18 and 29 years old who had recovered from COVID-19. In nucleotide form, the sequence is TGTGCCAGCAGTTTAATCAGAGAAGCTTTCTTT. This is translated as CASSLIREAFF.